This entry lists 27 T cell receptor beta chains sequenced from one sample in a study of T cells in localized non-small cell lung cancer. Sequencing was performed with immunoSEQ multiplex PCR; in TCRdb, only in-frame clones are kept and a portion is missing. In the table there are roughly 18,000 clones, about four fifths of which are singletons. Sequencing was performed on peripheral blood, taken before any cancer treatment. Every receptor here comes from a female donor at least 60 years old with stage I lung adenocarcinoma.

The CDR3 protein is CASSPPPAGASDTQYF. The CDR3 DNA reads as TGCGCCAGCAGCCCACCTCCGGCGGGAGCATCAGATACGCAGTATTTT. J is TRBJ2-3 and V is TRBV5-1; 7 nucleotides line up with TRBD2. CDR3 length: 16 amino acids. J gave up 4 bases and V 4 bases, and 12 bases lay outside the gene matches. The germline V gene has CDR1 SGHRS and CDR2 YFSETQ. The full variable domain, rest sourced from reference TRBV5-1 and TRBJ2-3, is KAGVTQTPRYLIKTRGQQVTLSCSPISGHRSVSWYQQTPGQGLQFLFEYFSETQRNKGNFPGRFSGRQFSNSRSEMNVSTLELGDSALYLCASSPPPAGASDTQYFGPGTRLTVL.

The chain couples TRBV7-8 to TRBJ2-7, with 8 bases fitting TRBD2. The CDR3 runs to 14 residues. Germline CDR1 is SGHVS and CDR2 is FQNEAQ. V trimming: 5 bases; J trimming: 6 bases; junction bases outside the gene matches: 9. The chain's CDR3 is CASSARRLAIEQYF. The CDR3 coding sequence is TGTGCCAGCAGCGCCCGGAGACTAGCGATCGAGCAGTACTTC.

This chain links TRBV13 with TRBJ1-1; 9 positions agree with TRBD1. The germline V gene has CDR1 PRHDT and CDR2 FYEKMQ (reference sequence). The CDR3 has 14 amino acids. V dropped 6 bases and J dropped 1; count of bases not matched to a gene: 3. The CDR3 loop is CASRKQGANTEAFF. The DNA for the CDR3 is TGTGCCAGCAGGAAACAGGGGGCGAACACTGAAGCTTTCTTT.

There are a few counts of this clone. The genes are TRBV6-1 and TRBJ1-5; D is possibly TRBD1 (6 bases). The V and J ends lost 4 bases and 5 bases respectively, with 12 bases between them. The CDR3 contains 14 residues. Germline CDR1 reads MNHNS; CDR2 reads SASEGT. The CDR3: CASSARTADQPQHF. The CDR3 DNA reads as TGTGCCAGCAGTGCCCGGACAGCCGATCAGCCCCAGCATTTT.

The chain is built from TRBV20-1 and TRBJ2-3; 7 bases agree with TRBD1. V was clipped by 5 bases and J by 7 bases; unmatched bases: 3. The germline gives CDR1 DFQATT, CDR2 SNEGSKA (reference sequence). This CDR3 has 11 amino acids. The CDR3 protein is CSAPRGNTQYF. CDR3 bases: TGCAGTGCTCCCAGGGGGAATACGCAGTATTTT.

The table lists this clone with a few counts. The CDR3 spells CASSGGQGNSPLHF. CDR3 coding DNA: TGTGCCAGCAGTGGAGGGCAGGGAAATTCACCCCTCCACTTT. The J gene is TRBJ1-6, the V gene TRBV2; perhaps TRBD1 as D (5 bases). From germline, CDR1 is SNHLY and CDR2 FYNNEI. The CDR3 consists of 14 residues. Between the trimmed V and J ends, which lost 4 bases and 7 bases, there was a span of 11 bases. Full variable domain (outside the CDR3, taken from reference TRBV2 and TRBJ1-6): EPEVTQTPSHQVTQMGQEVILRCVPISNHLYFYWYRQILGQKVEFLVSFYNNEISEKSEIFDDQFSVERPDGSNFTLKIRSTKLEDSAMYFCASSGGQGNSPLHFGNGTRLTVT.

This sequence joins TRBV19 and TRBJ2-3; no firm D call. V lost 7 bases and J 4 bases, leaving 9 bases between the germline ends. CDR1 and CDR2 from the germline V gene are LNHDA and SQIVND (reference sequence). CDR3 length: 12 residues. DNA for the CDR3: TGTGCCAGTACCAGCCCCCCAGATACGCAGTATTTT. As protein: CASTSPPDTQYF.

V and J are TRBV6-5 and TRBJ2-7; D possibly corresponds to TRBD1 (6 bases). The germline V gene has CDR1 MNHEY and CDR2 SVGAGI. This CDR3 spans 14 amino acids. Between the trimmed V and J ends, which lost 3 bases and 4 bases, there was a span of 13 bases. This chain's CDR3 is CASSYQQGRYEQYF. For the CDR3, the DNA is TGTGCCAGCAGTTATCAACAGGGCAGGTACGAGCAGTACTTC.

V gene TRBV6-1 combines with J gene TRBJ2-1; D assignment may be TRBD1 or TRBD2 (5 bases each). CDR3 length equals 14 residues. Germline V gene data show CDR1 as MNHNS and CDR2 as SASEGT. Trimming took 7 bases from V and 7 from J, leaving 17 bases between them. The CDR3 coding sequence is TGTGCCAGCATCAGCAACGGGGCGCGGAATGAGCAGTTCTTC. Translated: CASISNGARNEQFF.

The J gene is TRBJ2-2, the V gene TRBV5-1; 9 positions agree with TRBD1. Germline V CDR1 and CDR2: SGHRS, YFSETQ. The CDR3 is 15 amino acids. Trimming cost V 4 bases and J 5 bases; bases outside gene matches: 6. The CDR3 DNA reads as TGCGCCAGCAGCGTGACAGGGGGAAAAACCGGGGAGCTGTTTTTT. Its protein is CASSVTGGKTGELFF.

The chain has TRBV20-1 and TRBJ2-3; a possible D gene is TRBD2 (6 bases). CDR1 DFQATT and CDR2 SNEGSKA come from the germline V gene (reference sequence). V was clipped by 7 bases and J by 6 bases, with 11 bases between them. The CDR3 runs to 11 residues. The CDR3 loop is CSVGGGDTQYF. CDR3 in DNA: TGCAGTGTTGGTGGGGGGGATACGCAGTATTTT.

In the case of this clone: The junction does not match germline at one end; this may be a read error. The V gene is TRBV7-7, the J gene TRBJ2-2, with D unresolved. Germline CDR1 reads SSHAT; CDR2 reads FNYEAQ (reference sequence). The CDR3 spans 12 residues. DNA of the CDR3: TGTGCTAGCAGCCCTCAGACCGGGGAGCTGTTTTTT. Protein product: CASSPQTGELFF.

The chain couples TRBV4-2 to TRBJ2-3; D may be TRBD1 or TRBD2 (5 bases each). V was pared by 4 bases and J by 4 bases, with 12 bases between. From germline, CDR1 is LGHNA and CDR2 YNFKEQ. The CDR3 length is 14 residues. CDR3 coding DNA: TGTGCCAGCAGCCTGTCCAGGGACCCAGATACGCAGTATTTT. Protein sequence: CASSLSRDPDTQYF.

V gene TRBV19 combines with J gene TRBJ2-1, with no clear D. The germline V gene encodes CDR1 LNHDA and CDR2 SQIVND (reference sequence). CDR3 length: 11 amino acids. The ends were cut back, 10 bases at V and 4 bases at J, with 8 bases in the middle. The CDR3 here is CATRFYNEQFF. CDR3 sequence (DNA): TGTGCCACTCGCTTTTACAATGAGCAGTTCTTC.

V gene TRBV5-1 combines with J gene TRBJ1-4, with 7 bases aligning to TRBD1. V shed 4 bases and J 1 base; nucleotides not matched to a gene: 4. The CDR3 runs 15 residues. Looked up from germline, CDR1 is SGHRS and CDR2 is YFSETQ. The chain's CDR3 is CASSTTGLTNEKLFF. The CDR3, as DNA: TGCGCCAGCAGCACGACAGGGCTAACTAATGAAAAACTGTTTTTT. Full variable domain (missing parts from reference TRBV5-1 and TRBJ1-4): KAGVTQTPRYLIKTRGQQVTLSCSPISGHRSVSWYQQTPGQGLQFLFEYFSETQRNKGNFPGRFSGRQFSNSRSEMNVSTLELGDSALYLCASSTTGLTNEKLFFGSGTQLSVL.

This clone was found a few times. The chain recombines TRBV11-2 with TRBJ1-1; D might be TRBD1 (5 bases). Germline loops: CDR1 SGHAT, CDR2 FQNNGV. Trimming shortened V by 3 bases and J by 1 base, and 12 bases separated the two germline ends. This CDR3 comprises 15 residues. This CDR3 is CASSFHNGGNTEAFF. The CDR3 DNA follows: TGTGCCAGCAGCTTCCATAATGGGGGGAACACTGAAGCTTTCTTT.

This rearrangement joins TRBV19 to TRBJ2-2; a possible D gene is TRBD2 (5 bases). CDR1 and CDR2 (germline): LNHDA, SQIVND (reference sequence). The CDR3 contains 13 residues. The ends were cut back, 6 bases at V and 4 bases at J, with 9 bases in the middle. The CDR3 DNA is TGTGCCAGTAGACCGGCGGGCACCGGGGAGCTGTTTTTT. It specifies CASRPAGTGELFF.

The chain joins TRBV2 to TRBJ2-1; 15 bases fit TRBD2. The ends lost 5 bases at V and 4 bases at J; junction bases unmatched: 6. The CDR3 loop spans 17 amino acids. Per the germline V gene, CDR1 is SNHLY and CDR2 is FYNNEI. The CDR3 nucleotides are TGTGCCAGCAGTTTGAGGACTAGCGGGGGGGGATACAATGAGCAGTTCTTC. This translates into CASSLRTSGGGYNEQFF.

This chain links TRBV5-1 with TRBJ1-4, with D hard to call. Trimming removed 4 bases from V and 3 bases from J, with 7 bases in between. Germline V lookup: CDR1 SGHRS, CDR2 YFSETQ. This CDR3 region has 13 residues. In DNA form, the CDR3 reads TGCGCCAGCAGCGCGGACCCTAATGAAAAACTGTTTTTT. It translates to CASSADPNEKLFF.

The chain links TRBV5-1 to TRBJ2-1, with D unresolved. Germline V lookup: CDR1 SGHRS, CDR2 YFSETQ. The V end was cut by 0 bases, the J end by 15 bases, with 13 bases between. This CDR3 is built from 12 residues. CDR3 sequence: CASSLEGDGTFF. CDR3 nucleotide sequence: TGCGCCAGCAGCTTGGAGGGCGACGGTACGTTCTTC.

A remark on this clone: One end of the junction is discordant with germline, which a read error may explain. The chain employs TRBV7-9 and TRBJ2-1, with D possibly matching TRBD2 (5 bases). Germline V gene sequence: CDR1 SEHNR, CDR2 FQNEAQ (reference sequence). The CDR3 contains 11 residues. The CDR3 region has the DNA TGTGCCAGCAGCCTCCAATATAGACTACTCTTC. Translated: CASSLQYRLLF.

V and J are TRBV14 and TRBJ2-5; D is unresolved. Germline V gene sequence: CDR1 SGHDN, CDR2 FVKESK. V was clipped by 2 bases and J by 5 bases, with 6 bases between them. The CDR3 covers 12 residues. CDR3 nucleotide sequence: TGTGCCAGCAGCCAATCAAGCGAGACCCAGTACTTC. Translating gives CASSQSSETQYF.

This sequence joins TRBV2 and TRBJ2-2; D unresolved. CDR1 and CDR2 (germline): SNHLY, FYNNEI. V was shortened by 5 bases and J by 6 bases, with 10 bases between the two germline ends. The CDR3 runs 13 residues. In DNA form, the CDR3 reads TGTGCCAGCAGTTGGGAAAGGCCCGGGGAGCTGTTTTTT. Encoded protein: CASSWERPGELFF.

A single count supports this clone. The rearrangement uses TRBV11-3 and TRBJ2-1; 8 nucleotides line up with TRBD2. This CDR3 comprises 15 residues. After removal of 2 bases from V and 0 bases from J, the junction contained 0 bases not matched to a gene. Germline V gene data show CDR1 as SGHNT and CDR2 as YENEEA. The CDR3 is CASSLLAGSYNEQFF. CDR3 in DNA: TGTGCCAGCAGCTTACTAGCGGGCTCCTACAATGAGCAGTTCTTC.

This clone showed up just a few times. The rearrangement uses TRBV10-3 and TRBJ2-1; TRBD2 aligns across 14 bases. The CDR3 sequence is 15 residues long. Germline assignment: CDR1 ENHRY and CDR2 SYGVKD. The J segment lost 7 bases and the V segment lost 6 bases, leaving 5 bases of the junction unmatched. CDR3 nucleotides: TGTGCCATCAGGGGAGGGACTAGCGGGGGAAATGAGCAGTTCTTC. It is translated as CAIRGGTSGGNEQFF.

CDR3 coding DNA: TGTGCCAGCAGCTTAATGGATACGCGGCAGCCCCAGCATTTT. Translation: CASSLMDTRQPQHF. This chain uses TRBV7-9 with TRBJ1-5; D not resolved. CDR1 SEHNR and CDR2 FQNEAQ come from the germline V gene (reference sequence). There are 14 residues in the CDR3. The V end lost 2 bases, the J end lost 7 bases, and 12 bases lay between the germline ends.

The chain uses TRBV6-4 and TRBJ2-3; tentatively, D is TRBD2 (5 bases). The CDR3 loop spans 15 amino acids. Looked up from germline, CDR1 is MRHNA and CDR2 is SNTAGT. Trimming removed 0 bases at V and 0 bases at J, with 7 bases between. This CDR3 reads CASSDSPGSTDTQYF. CDR3 nucleotides: TGTGCCAGCAGTGACTCACCGGGAAGCACAGATACGCAGTATTTT.